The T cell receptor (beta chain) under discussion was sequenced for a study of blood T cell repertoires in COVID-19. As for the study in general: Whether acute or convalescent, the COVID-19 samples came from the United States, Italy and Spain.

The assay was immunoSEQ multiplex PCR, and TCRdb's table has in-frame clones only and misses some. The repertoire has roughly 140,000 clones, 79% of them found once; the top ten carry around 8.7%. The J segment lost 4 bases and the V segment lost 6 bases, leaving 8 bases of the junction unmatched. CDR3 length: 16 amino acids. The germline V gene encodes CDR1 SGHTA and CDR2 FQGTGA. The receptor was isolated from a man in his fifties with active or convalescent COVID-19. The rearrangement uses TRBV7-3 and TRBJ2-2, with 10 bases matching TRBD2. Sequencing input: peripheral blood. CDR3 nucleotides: TGTGCCAGCAGTCCCCTAGCGGGAGCTGGCACCGGGGAGCTGTTTTTT. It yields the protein CASSPLAGAGTGELFF.